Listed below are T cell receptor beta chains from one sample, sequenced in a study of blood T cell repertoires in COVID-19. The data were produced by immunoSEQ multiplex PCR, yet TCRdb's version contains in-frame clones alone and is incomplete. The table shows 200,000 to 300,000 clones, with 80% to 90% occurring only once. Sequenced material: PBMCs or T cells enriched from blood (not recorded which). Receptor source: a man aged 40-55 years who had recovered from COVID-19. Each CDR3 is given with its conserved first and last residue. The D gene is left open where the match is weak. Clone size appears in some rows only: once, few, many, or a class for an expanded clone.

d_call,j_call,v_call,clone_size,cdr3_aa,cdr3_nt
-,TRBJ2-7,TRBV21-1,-,CASSKAGRSYEQYF,TGTGCCAGCAGCAAAGCCGGGAGGAGCTACGAGCAGTACTTC
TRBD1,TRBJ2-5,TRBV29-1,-,CSVVDRGHQETQYF,TGCAGCGTAGTCGACAGGGGGCACCAAGAGACCCAGTACTTC
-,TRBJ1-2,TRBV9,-,CASVGGNYGYTF,TGTGCCAGCGTCGGGGGGAACTATGGCTACACCTTC
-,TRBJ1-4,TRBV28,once,CASSVTVGEKLFF,TGTGCCAGCAGTGTGACAGTAGGTGAAAAACTGTTTTTT
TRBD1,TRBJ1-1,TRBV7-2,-,CASSLRQGNTEAFF,TGTGCCAGCAGCCTTAGACAGGGCAACACTGAAGCTTTCTTT
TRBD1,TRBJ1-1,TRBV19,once,CASSTRTGYLNAFF,TGTGCCAGTAGTACCCGGACAGGATACTTGAATGCTTTCTTT
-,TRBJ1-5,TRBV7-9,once,CASSLGGLDQPQHF,TGTGCCAGCAGCCTTGGAGGCCTGGATCAGCCCCAGCATTTT
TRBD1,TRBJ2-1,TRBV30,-,CAWERDSSYNEQFF,TGTGCCTGGGAACGGGACAGTTCCTACAATGAGCAGTTCTTC
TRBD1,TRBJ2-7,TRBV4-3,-,CASSLSPTGSYEQYF,TGCGCCAGCAGCCTTTCTCCGACAGGGAGCTACGAGCAGTACTTC
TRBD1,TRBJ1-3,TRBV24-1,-,CATRRGLGNTIYF,TGTGCCACCAGGAGGGGGCTAGGAAACACCATATATTTT
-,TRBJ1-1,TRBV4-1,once,CASSQDHGNTEAFF,TGCGCCAGCAGCCAAGATCACGGGAACACTGAAGCTTTCTTT
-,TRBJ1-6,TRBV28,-,CASSPASGEQSPLHF,TGTGCCAGCAGTCCCGCTTCAGGGGAGCAATCACCCCTCCACTTT
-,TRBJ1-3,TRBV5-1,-,CASSFQGTGNTIYF,TGCGCCAGCAGCTTCCAGGGTACTGGAAACACCATATATTTT
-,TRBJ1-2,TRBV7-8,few,CASSLAMAGVGYTF,TGTGCCAGCAGCTTAGCGATGGCAGGGGTTGGCTACACCTTC
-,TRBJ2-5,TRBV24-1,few,CATSSGDRETQYF,TGTGCCACCTCGTCGGGGGATCGGGAGACCCAGTACTTC
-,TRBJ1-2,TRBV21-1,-,CASSPMRGCGYGYTF,TGTGCCAGCAGCCCTATGAGAGGGTGTGGCTATGGCTACACCTTC
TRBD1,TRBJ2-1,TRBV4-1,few,CASSYRDSNEQFF,TGCGCCAGCAGCTACCGGGACAGCAATGAGCAGTTCTTC
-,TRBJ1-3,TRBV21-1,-,CASSKVGGRISGNTIYF,TGTGCCAGCAGCAAAGTAGGAGGCAGAATCTCTGGAAACACCATATATTTT
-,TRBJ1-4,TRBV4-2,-,CASSQGPDRTNEKLFF,TGTGCCAGCAGCCAAGGGCCAGACAGAACTAATGAAAAACTGTTTTTT
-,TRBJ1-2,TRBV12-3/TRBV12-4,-,CASSLGSGYGYTF,TGTGCCAGCAGTTTAGGGTCGGGCTATGGCTACACCTTC
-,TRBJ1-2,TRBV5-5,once,CASSLEDNHYYGYTF,TGTGCCAGCAGCTTGGAGGACAACCACTACTATGGCTACACCTTC
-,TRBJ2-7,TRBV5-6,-,CASSLLGMSSYEQYF,TGTGCCAGCAGCTTGCTCGGGATGAGCTCCTACGAGCAGTACTTC
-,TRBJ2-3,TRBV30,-,CAWSTRIADTQYF,TGTGCCTGGAGTACTAGAATTGCAGATACGCAGTATTTT
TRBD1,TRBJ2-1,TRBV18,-,CASSLTGEPNNEQFF,TGTGCCAGCTCACTTACAGGGGAACCCAACAATGAGCAGTTCTTC
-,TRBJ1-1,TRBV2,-,CASPAQQNTEAFF,TGTGCCAGCCCGGCACAGCAGAACACTGAAGCTTTCTTT
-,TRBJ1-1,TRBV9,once,CASSANQGTEAFF,TGTGCCAGCAGCGCGAACCAGGGGACTGAAGCTTTCTTT
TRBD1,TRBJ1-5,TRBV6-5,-,CASSHRGSGNQPQHF,TGTGCCAGCAGTCACAGGGGTTCGGGCAATCAGCCCCAGCATTTT
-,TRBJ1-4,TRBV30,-,CAWGPGHQNEKLFF,TGTGCCTGGGGACCGGGACACCAAAATGAAAAACTGTTTTTT
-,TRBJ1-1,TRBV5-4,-,CASSPDMNTEAFF,TGTGCCAGCAGCCCGGACATGAACACTGAAGCTTTCTTT